One sample yielded the 5 T cell receptor beta chains listed below, sequenced in a study of post-analysis software for immune sequencing data. Study outcomes and limitations: TRBV5-6, TRBV5-1 and TRBV20-1 were among four or five TRBV segments more frequent in patients than controls.

The antigens these receptors bind are not known. Unique molecular identifiers were carried by the TCR beta cDNA libraries. TCRdb used MiXCR to reprocess the PCR reads, holding one entry per CDR3 protein. The repertoire holds about half a million distinct CDR3 sequences, with 45% as singletons. Sequencing was carried out using blood. All receptors derive from a girl between 10 and 17 years old with multiple sclerosis.

CDR3 in DNA: TGCGCCAGCAGCTCGTTACACGGTAGTTACGAGCAGTACTTC. Amino acid sequence: CASSSLHGSYEQYF. The rearrangement links TRBV5-1 to TRBJ2-4; D gene unclear. The J call may be faulty, since TRBJ2-7 better matches the DNA end. CDR1 and CDR2 from the germline V gene are SGHRS and YFSETQ. The CDR3 extends over 14 amino acids.

The rearrangement uses TRBV20-1 and TRBJ2-3; D is undetermined. This CDR3 spans 11 amino acids. V dropped 4 bases and J dropped 4 bases, with 6 bases sitting between them. Per the germline V gene, CDR1 is DFQATT and CDR2 is SNEGSKA (reference sequence). In nucleotides, the CDR3 is TGCAGTGCTAAGTTCCCAGATACGCAGTATTTT. Translated: CSAKFPDTQYF.

The genes are TRBV5-1 and TRBJ2-1; 7 bases are a match to TRBD1. This CDR3 has 15 residues. Germline V gives CDR1 SGHRS, CDR2 YFSETQ. After removal of 3 bases from V and 8 bases from J, the junction contained 11 bases not matched to a gene. The CDR3 is CASSSLVTGVHEQFF. CDR3 coding DNA: TGCGCCAGCAGCTCCCTAGTTACAGGGGTCCATGAGCAGTTCTTC.

Of note for this clonotype: The germline gene is not matched at one end of the junction; a read error may be the cause. The chain uses TRBV4-2 and TRBJ1-5, with 7 positions matching TRBD1. CDR1 and CDR2 (germline): LGHNA, YNFKEQ. CDR3 size: 14 residues. The CDR3 reads CASSEEGAEQPQHF. The CDR3 DNA reads TGTGCCAGCAGCGAAGAGGGGGCGGAACAGCCCCAGCATTTT.

The chain is built from TRBV18 and TRBJ2-1, with 7 nucleotides matching TRBD1. This CDR3 contains 16 residues. Germline V gene sequence: CDR1 KGHSH, CDR2 LQKENI. V was pared by 4 bases and J by 2 bases, with 8 bases of the junction left unmatched. CDR3 in amino acids: CASSLGQTAAYNEQFF. CDR3 nucleotide sequence: TGTGCCAGCTCACTGGGACAGACCGCTGCCTACAATGAGCAGTTCTTC.